The subject of this entry is one T cell receptor (beta chain). The sample originates from a study of control samples from healthy donors and cancer patients. Sequencing was performed with immunoSEQ multiplex PCR; in TCRdb, only in-frame clones are kept and a portion is missing. The sample carries 150,000 to 200,000 clones, 70% to 90% recorded once. The sample consisted of blood. The clonotype originates from a young man in good health.

CDR3: CATLLRGGGGYTF. The CDR3 bases are TGTGCCACCCTCCTTAGGGGGGGAGGCGGCTACACCTTC. This rearrangement joins TRBV24-1 to TRBJ1-2; the D gene is possibly TRBD1 (6 bases). The germline V gene encodes CDR1 KGHDR and CDR2 SFDVKD. The CDR3 has 13 residues. V lost 9 bases to trimming and J lost 8 bases, with 18 bases between them.